This T cell receptor (beta chain) came from a study of blood T cell repertoires in COVID-19. Assay used: immunoSEQ multiplex PCR; TCRdb lists only in-frame clones, some missing. This table has approximately 190,000 clones, 70% to 85% appearing once. This CDR3 is built from 14 residues. Germline-derived CDR1 and CDR2 are SNHLY and FYNNEI. Trimming removed 5 bases from V and 4 bases from J; junction bases left unmatched: 3. V is TRBV2 and J is TRBJ1-1; 11 positions match TRBD1. This receptor was obtained from a human donor with acute or convalescent COVID-19. The donor label of this sample is uncertain. Specimen: peripheral blood. This CDR3 is CASSWTGGFTEAFF. The CDR3, as DNA: TGTGCCAGCAGTTGGACAGGGGGCTTCACTGAAGCTTTCTTT.